This is a list of T cell receptor beta chains from one sample in a study of T cell responses to AZD1222 COVID-19 vaccine. Produced via immunoSEQ multiplex PCR; TCRdb's table is partial and in-frame only. The table shows 200,000 or so clones, with approximately 90% occurring only once. Sample: peripheral blood, taken on day 0 of AZD1222 vaccination. The receptors shown here come from an adult in good health. Each CDR3 is given with its conserved first and last residue. Each record gives: J gene, CDR3 length, D gene, V gene, clone size, CDR3 protein, CDR3 DNA. A D gene is named only where the DNA matches it firmly. Rows may omit the clone size; those that give it use once, few, many or a size class.

J gene: TRBJ2-7
CDR3 length: 13
D gene: TRBD1
V gene: TRBV9
clone size: once
CDR3 protein: CASSTGTGGEQYF
CDR3 DNA: TGTGCCAGCAGCACCGGGACAGGCGGCGAGCAGTACTTC

J gene: TRBJ2-5
CDR3 length: 11
D gene: NA
V gene: TRBV13
clone size: NA
CDR3 protein: CASSLGGDQYF
CDR3 DNA: TGTGCCAGCAGCTTAGGTGGGGATCAGTACTTC

J gene: TRBJ1-1
CDR3 length: 16
D gene: NA
V gene: TRBV5-1
clone size: once
CDR3 protein: CASSLVSSGKNTEAFF
CDR3 DNA: TGCGCCAGCAGCTTGGTCTCTTCGGGCAAGAACACTGAAGCTTTCTTT

J gene: TRBJ2-3
CDR3 length: 13
D gene: NA
V gene: TRBV18
clone size: NA
CDR3 protein: CASSPSSTDTQYF
CDR3 DNA: TGTGCCAGCTCACCCTCTAGCACAGATACGCAGTATTTT

J gene: TRBJ2-1
CDR3 length: 17
D gene: TRBD2
V gene: TRBV30
clone size: NA
CDR3 protein: CAWRLAGGPSSYNEQFF
CDR3 DNA: TGTGCCTGGAGGCTAGCGGGAGGGCCCTCCTCCTACAATGAGCAGTTCTTC

J gene: TRBJ2-2
CDR3 length: 14
D gene: NA
V gene: TRBV9
clone size: NA
CDR3 protein: CASTREPTTGELFF
CDR3 DNA: TGTGCCAGCACAAGGGAGCCAACCACCGGGGAGCTGTTTTTT

J gene: TRBJ2-4
CDR3 length: 16
D gene: NA
V gene: TRBV2
clone size: NA
CDR3 protein: CASSPNRVLAKNIQYF
CDR3 DNA: TGTGCCAGCAGTCCTAACAGGGTTTTAGCCAAAAACATTCAGTACTTC

J gene: TRBJ2-2
CDR3 length: 17
D gene: NA
V gene: TRBV14
clone size: NA
CDR3 protein: CATARGSLSGNTGELFF
CDR3 DNA: TGTGCCACCGCTCGGGGATCACTCTCGGGGAACACCGGGGAGCTGTTTTTT

J gene: TRBJ1-6
CDR3 length: 16
D gene: NA
V gene: TRBV6-5
clone size: NA
CDR3 protein: CASSYFGSPYNSPLHF
CDR3 DNA: TGTGCCAGCAGTTATTTTGGAAGTCCCTATAATTCACCCCTCCACTTT

J gene: TRBJ2-1
CDR3 length: 18
D gene: NA
V gene: TRBV20-1
clone size: NA
CDR3 protein: CSASGGTEFLSSYNEQFF
CDR3 DNA: TGCAGTGCTAGTGGCGGGACAGAGTTTTTGAGCTCCTACAATGAGCAGTTCTTC

J gene: TRBJ1-2
CDR3 length: 14
D gene: NA
V gene: TRBV9
clone size: NA
CDR3 protein: CASSPARGNYGYTF
CDR3 DNA: TGTGCCAGCAGCCCCGCGAGGGGCAACTATGGCTACACCTTC

J gene: TRBJ1-6
CDR3 length: 15
D gene: NA
V gene: TRBV5-6
clone size: NA
CDR3 protein: CASNSGSTGRSPLHF
CDR3 DNA: TGTGCCAGCAACTCCGGATCCACCGGGCGTTCACCCCTCCACTTT

J gene: TRBJ1-2
CDR3 length: 13
D gene: NA
V gene: TRBV5-8
clone size: NA
CDR3 protein: CASSLIGSYGYTF
CDR3 DNA: TGTGCCAGCAGCTTAATAGGGTCCTATGGCTACACCTTC

J gene: TRBJ1-5
CDR3 length: 15
D gene: NA
V gene: TRBV15
clone size: NA
CDR3 protein: CATSSAPGNNQPQHF
CDR3 DNA: TGTGCCACCAGCAGTGCCCCGGGGAACAATCAGCCCCAGCATTTT

J gene: TRBJ1-1
CDR3 length: 15
D gene: NA
V gene: TRBV6-5
clone size: NA
CDR3 protein: CASSDLRGRNTEAFF
CDR3 DNA: TGTGCCAGCTCAGACCTACGAGGGAGGAACACTGAAGCTTTCTTT

J gene: TRBJ2-3
CDR3 length: 14
D gene: NA
V gene: TRBV28
clone size: NA
CDR3 protein: CASRPTISTDTQYF
CDR3 DNA: TGTGCCAGCAGACCGACAATCAGCACAGATACGCAGTATTTT

J gene: TRBJ1-2
CDR3 length: 13
D gene: NA
V gene: TRBV28
clone size: once
CDR3 protein: CASSRGRDYGYTF
CDR3 DNA: TGTGCCAGCAGCCGCGGCAGGGACTATGGCTACACCTTC

J gene: TRBJ2-3
CDR3 length: 15
D gene: TRBD2
V gene: TRBV27
clone size: NA
CDR3 protein: CASSFLAGVTDTQYF
CDR3 DNA: TGTGCCAGCAGTTTCCTAGCGGGGGTGACAGATACGCAGTATTTT

J gene: TRBJ2-5
CDR3 length: 19
D gene: TRBD2
V gene: TRBV4-1
clone size: medium-sized
CDR3 protein: CASSLPGLAGGPGQETQYF
CDR3 DNA: TGCGCCAGCAGCCTACCGGGACTAGCGGGAGGGCCGGGGCAGGAGACCCAGTACTTC

J gene: TRBJ1-5
CDR3 length: 14
D gene: NA
V gene: TRBV10-2
clone size: NA
CDR3 protein: CASTGTGIGRPQHF
CDR3 DNA: TGCGCCAGTACCGGGACGGGCATTGGGAGGCCCCAGCATTTT